The 10 T cell receptor beta chains given below trace back to one sample, sequenced in a study of T cell responses to AZD1222 COVID-19 vaccine. Measured with immunoSEQ multiplex PCR; TCRdb has only the in-frame clones, and not every one. There are 150,000 or so clones in the sample; 80% to 95% occur only once, and 2.5% to 4% lies in the top ten. The sequencing here drew on peripheral blood, taken 28 days after the second AZD1222 dose. The receptors shown here come from an adult who received the AZD1222 COVID-19 vaccine.

V gene TRBV18 combines with J gene TRBJ1-5; a weak D match, TRBD1 (6 bases). The CDR3 spans 15 residues. Germline V gives CDR1 KGHSH, CDR2 LQKENI. V lost 2 bases and J lost 0, with 8 bases in between. In DNA, the CDR3 is TGTGCCAGCTCACCAGCGGACAGTAGCAATCAGCCCCAGCATTTT. Translating it yields CASSPADSSNQPQHF. Using reference TRBV18 and TRBJ1-5 for the parts outside the CDR3, the full variable domain is NAGVMQNPRHLVRRRGQEARLRCSPMKGHSHVYWYRQLPEEGLKFMVYLQKENIIDESGMPKERFSAEFPKEGPSILRIQQVVRGDSAAYFCASSPADSSNQPQHFGDGTRLSIL.

This clone was found once. The genes are TRBV24-1 and TRBJ2-6; TRBD1 aligns across 12 bases. The ends lost 9 bases at V and 2 bases at J; junction bases unmatched: 7. The CDR3 contains 17 residues. The germline V gene has CDR1 KGHDR and CDR2 SFDVKD. CDR3 bases: TGTGCCACCGGGACCGGGACAGGGGGCACTGGGGCCAACGTCCTGACTTTC. It encodes CATGTGTGGTGANVLTF.

This clone was found once. V and J are TRBV19 and TRBJ2-6, with D perhaps assigned TRBD1 or TRBD2 (5 bases each). The V end was cut by 4 bases, the J end by 0 bases, with 10 bases between. The CDR3 loop spans 16 amino acids. CDR1 is LNHDA, CDR2 SQIVND, per germline (reference sequence). The CDR3 spells CASSRGPSSGANVLTF. Written as DNA, the CDR3 is TGTGCCAGTAGTAGGGGACCGAGCTCTGGGGCCAACGTCCTGACTTTC.

V and J are TRBV18 and TRBJ1-6; D is unresolved. CDR1 and CDR2 from the germline V gene are KGHSH and LQKENI. There are 15 residues in the CDR3. Trimming took off 4 bases at V and 10 bases at J, with 17 bases between the two ends. The CDR3 spells CASSLAAEGGSPLHF. In DNA, the CDR3 is TGTGCCAGCTCACTAGCGGCCGAGGGTGGGTCACCCCTCCACTTT.

Here the CDR3 DNA reads TGTGCCAGCAGCGTAGGGGGGAAGAATTCACCCCTCCACTTT. Amino acids: CASSVGGKNSPLHF. The V gene is TRBV9, the J gene TRBJ1-6; D is perhaps TRBD1 (5 bases). V shed 0 bases and J shed 7 bases, with 8 bases lying between them. The CDR3 covers 14 residues. Germline CDR1 SGDLS, CDR2 YYNGEE.

The rearrangement uses TRBV5-1 and TRBJ2-5, with 13 positions matching TRBD2. The length of the CDR3 is 14 residues. Germline V gene lookup returns CDR1 SGHRS and CDR2 YFSETQ. V lost 6 bases, J lost 5 bases, and 4 bases stayed unmatched. The CDR3 DNA follows: TGCGCCAGCAACGGACTAGCGGGAGTCGAGACCCAGTACTTC. Its protein is CASNGLAGVETQYF.

The CDR3 nucleotides read TGTGCCAGTAGTATCGGTAGCGGGAGTGGGGAGACCCAGTACTTC. It encodes CASSIGSGSGETQYF. The chain is built from TRBV19 and TRBJ2-5, with TRBD2 identical over 9 bases. CDR1 and CDR2 from the germline V gene are LNHDA and SQIVND (reference sequence). V lost 3 bases to trimming and J lost 5 bases; unmatched junction nucleotides: 7. The CDR3 is 15 residues long.

This clone was seen once. CDR3 amino acids: CASKDNYGYTF. The CDR3 region has the DNA TGTGCCAGTAAGGATAACTATGGCTACACCTTC. The gene calls are TRBV19 and TRBJ1-2; D not certain. Germline V gene sequence: CDR1 LNHDA, CDR2 SQIVND (reference sequence). V lost 7 bases, J lost 1 base, and 4 bases lay in between. The CDR3 is 11 amino acids.

The chain uses TRBV7-8 and TRBJ1-4; tentatively, D is TRBD1 (5 bases). Trimming took 5 bases from V and 1 from J, leaving 20 bases between them. Per the germline V gene, CDR1 is SGHVS and CDR2 is FQNEAQ. This CDR3 is 18 amino acids long. CDR3 sequence (DNA): TGTGCCAGCAGCCCCATGCCAGGGACTCCTATAACTAATGAAAAACTGTTTTTT. As protein: CASSPMPGTPITNEKLFF.

V is TRBV19 and J is TRBJ1-4; TRBD1 is a possible D gene (6 bases). The CDR3 has 15 amino acids. Germline CDR1 is LNHDA and CDR2 is SQIVND (reference sequence). V gave up 3 bases and J gave up 2 bases, with 10 bases separating them. In DNA, the CDR3 is TGTGCCAGTAGTATGGCGGGGGCCACTAATGAAAAACTGTTTTTT. Amino acid sequence: CASSMAGATNEKLFF.